The present T cell receptor beta chain was sequenced within a study of T cell repertoires in Merkel cell carcinoma (dated by TCRdb to about 2019). Regarding the complete study: Patients who had received intralesional immunotherapy or systemic immune checkpoint blockade prior to the biopsy were excluded. Inclusion required a diagnosis of MCPyV-positive Merkel cell carcinoma and successful in vitro expansion of tumor-infiltrating lymphocytes. The MCPyV-specific clonotypes were initially defined from expanded tumor-infiltrating lymphocytes through tetramer sorting, cloning and paired TCR sequencing. Overall results and qualifications from the work: No normal tissue biopsies were studied.

V is cut back by 4 bases and J by 5 bases, with 12 bases in the junction unmatched. For CDR1 and CDR2, the germline V gene (reference sequence) lists SGHNT and YYREEE. The CDR3 contains 16 residues, cysteine and phenylalanine counted. CDR3 DNA only is kept here, 48 bases in frame from base 1. The immunoSEQ assay was used for TRB CDR3 sequencing and data processing of tumor genomic DNA. Not all clones reach the TCRdb copy of this immuneACCESS table, which keeps in-frame sequences only. Checked studies attribute under half of the gap to unresolved V genes and leave the rest unexplained. The sample table lists 13,000 to 15,000 clones, roughly 80% of them with a count of one. The top ten clones comprise roughly 18% of the sample. Every study subject tested positive for serum antibodies to T-antigen and had biopsy-confirmed Merkel cell carcinoma that was MCPyV-positive. About six adjacent 10-micron frozen tumor sections were used for genomic DNA extraction without cell sorting or culture. Tumor biopsy tissue of roughly 5 x 5 x 5 mm was frozen in optimal cutting temperature compound. In the frozen biopsy, scout sections stained with hematoxylin and eosin confirmed abundant Merkel cell carcinoma and infiltrating cells.

Comments on this clone: Which antigen it targets is not known. No base qualities exist here, and no much larger clone lies one base off it.

Sequenced sample: tumor tissue. The chain couples TRBV5-4 to TRBJ2-4; TRBD2 matches 7 bases in the middle. The receptor comes from an adult with Merkel cell carcinoma. The sequence in DNA is TGTGCCAGCAGCCTTGGTGGGAGGGCGGTGGAAAACATTCAGTACTTC. Translated, it reads CASSLGGRAVENIQYF.